This TCR beta chain was recorded in a study of identical twins. Study-wide points: Abundant beta clonotypes from cord blood had fewer insertions, unlike memory repertoires, which showed none.

Worth noting for this clonotype: The antigen remains undetermined.

Trimming took 6 bases from V and 4 from J, leaving 12 bases between them. The CDR3 extends over 13 amino acids. From germline, CDR1 is LNHDA and CDR2 SQIVND (reference sequence). Template switching, a step in the protocol, added a universal primer site, and cDNA carried unique molecular identifiers. Each CDR3 protein gets one entry after TCRdb re-called the 5' RACE reads with MiXCR. The data contain around 370,000 distinct CDR3 sequences, 9% to 10% of them singletons. J is TRBJ2-5 and V is TRBV19, with D possibly being TRBD2 (6 bases). The sample comprised naive T cells sorted from blood. The clonotype was recovered from a woman in her forties or fifties in good health. The CDR3 protein is CASSPSGSETQYF. The CDR3 coding sequence is TGTGCCAGTAGCCCCAGCGGGTCAGAGACCCAGTACTTC.